This is a list of T cell receptor beta chains from one sample in a study of a mutant IDH1 vaccine in newly diagnosed glioma. The antigens for these receptors are not known. Repertoires were generated with immunoSEQ multiplex PCR, while TCRdb's copy carries only in-frame clones and drops some. Of about 94,000 clones in the sample, just under 90% were seen once. The input for sequencing was PBMCs, taken from a glioma patient whose treatment included an IDH1 peptide vaccine. The receptors stem from a woman between 45 and 60 years old with glioma. Each CDR3 is given with its conserved first and last residue. A D gene is named only where the DNA matches it firmly. For some rows the clone size is stated as once, few or many, or as a class when expanded; others skip it.

v_call	clone_size	d_call	j_call	cdr3_nt	cdr3_aa
TRBV5-1	-	-	TRBJ1-2	TGCGCCAGCAGCTTGTACCCAGGGGCGGGCTATGGCTACACCTTC	CASSLYPGAGYGYTF
TRBV5-6	few	TRBD2	TRBJ2-2	TGTGCCAGCAGCATCTTATGGAGTAGCGGGAGGGCAACCGGGGAGCTGTTTTTT	CASSILWSSGRATGELFF
TRBV11-2	-	-	TRBJ2-5	TGTGCCAGCAGCTCAAAGAGGGAAAAGGTAGCGGAGGTGGAAGAGACCCAGTACTTC	CASSSKREKVAEVEETQYF
TRBV7-8	-	TRBD2	TRBJ2-7	TGTGCCAGCAGCTCCACTAGCGGGCCACTCCTCGAGCAGTACTTC	CASSSTSGPLLEQYF
TRBV5-1	-	-	TRBJ2-2	TGCGCCAGCAGACTAACGGGGCGGACCGGGGAGCTGTTTTTT	CASRLTGRTGELFF
TRBV28	-	TRBD1	TRBJ1-2	TGTGCCAGCAGTTTCCGGGACAGGGCTGGCTACACCTTC	CASSFRDRAGYTF
TRBV19	-	-	TRBJ2-7	TGTGCCAGTAGTAAGCGACTAGGAGGAGATGAGCAGTACTTC	CASSKRLGGDEQYF
TRBV9	-	-	TRBJ2-6	TGTGCCAGCAGCGCGAGGGCCGAGGGCTCTGGGGCCAACGTCCTGACTTTC	CASSARAEGSGANVLTF
TRBV9	-	-	TRBJ2-7	TGTGCCAGCAGTCCAGGACTGACTGAGGGGCGCTACGAGCAGTACTTC	CASSPGLTEGRYEQYF
TRBV27	-	-	TRBJ1-1	TGTGCCAGCACCGACGGGGGCACTGAAGCTTTCTTT	CASTDGGTEAFF